Following are 9 T cell receptor beta chains from one sample sequenced in a study of graft-versus-host responses after intestinal transplantation. Assay: immunoSEQ multiplex PCR; the TCRdb copy retains only in-frame clones and omits some. This table holds over 75,000 clones, around 92% found once. For these receptors, no antigen is known. The sequences come from unstimulated CD8+ T cells sorted from spleen or lymph node cells, collected before transplant. These receptors came from a human donor who was the organ donor for an intestinal transplant.

This clone showed up just once. The chain couples TRBV4-1 to TRBJ2-1, with 12 bases that match TRBD2. Germline loops: CDR1 MGHRA, CDR2 YSYEKL. Trimming cost V 3 bases and J 0 bases; bases outside gene matches: 9. This CDR3 region has 19 residues. The CDR3 loop is CASSHPTSGSQSSYNEQFF. CDR3 bases: TGCGCCAGCAGCCACCCGACTAGCGGGAGTCAGAGCTCCTACAATGAGCAGTTCTTC.

The genes are TRBV7-3 and TRBJ2-7; tentatively, D is TRBD2 (7 bases). The V gene lost 1 base and the J gene lost 3 bases, with 16 bases spanning the gap. The germline V gene has CDR1 SGHTA and CDR2 FQGTGA. The CDR3 sequence is 16 residues long. The CDR3 coding sequence is TGTGCCAGCAGCTTAAACGAGGGGGGGAAGAGCTACGAGCAGTACTTC. Translation gives CASSLNEGGKSYEQYF.

In its sample, this clone was seen once. V and J are TRBV7-9 and TRBJ2-5; D perhaps matches TRBD1 (6 bases). V was trimmed by 1 base and J by 1 base, leaving 13 bases between them. The CDR3 contains 16 residues. Germline CDR1 SEHNR, CDR2 FQNEAQ (reference sequence). CDR3: CASSLGTAGFQETQYF. The CDR3 DNA reads as TGTGCCAGCAGCTTAGGGACAGCCGGCTTCCAAGAGACCCAGTACTTC.

V and J are TRBV25-1 and TRBJ1-3; tentative D call: TRBD1 (6 bases). The CDR3 is 13 amino acids. Deletions cut 3 bases from V and 11 bases from J, with 14 bases between. Germline values: CDR1 MGHDK, CDR2 SYGVNS. The CDR3 DNA follows: TGTGCCAGCAGTGATTATGAGGCAGGGGCCATATATTTT. The encoded protein is CASSDYEAGAIYF.

A single count supports this clone. The chain combines TRBV4-1 with TRBJ2-7, with TRBD1 matching over 8 bases. J gave up 3 bases and V 1 base, and 5 bases lay outside the gene matches. This CDR3 region has 15 residues. Germline V gene sequence: CDR1 MGHRA, CDR2 YSYEKL. Here the CDR3 reads CASSQARTGGYEQYF. CDR3 coding DNA: TGCGCCAGCAGCCAAGCCCGAACAGGGGGCTACGAGCAGTACTTC.

J is TRBJ1-1 and V is TRBV23-1; perhaps TRBD1 as D (5 bases). TRBV23-1 is an open reading frame, and its role is uncertain. The CDR3 consists of 17 residues. V was shortened by 7 bases and J by 0 bases, with 21 bases between the two germline ends. The CDR3 DNA follows: TGCGCCAGCATAAACGGAGATCTGTTAGGGGTGAACACTGAAGCTTTCTTT. Its protein product is CASINGDLLGVNTEAFF.

This clone came up once. The chain has TRBV6-5 and TRBJ2-7; perhaps TRBD2 as D (5 bases). CDR3 length equals 13 residues. Deletions cut 5 bases from V and 2 bases from J, with 10 bases between. CDR1 and CDR2 from the germline V gene are MNHEY and SVGAGI. The CDR3 here is CASSDGETYEQYF. The CDR3 coding sequence is TGTGCCAGCAGTGACGGGGAAACCTACGAGCAGTACTTC.

This clone was counted between two and nine times. The V call is TRBV4-2, the J call TRBJ1-1; D possibly corresponds to TRBD1 (5 bases). The CDR3 totals 14 residues. Germline CDR1 reads LGHNA; CDR2 reads YNFKEQ. V shed 0 bases and J shed 4 bases, with 9 bases lying between them. The CDR3 loop is CASSQDRVFTEAFF. The CDR3 nucleotides read TGTGCCAGCAGCCAAGACAGGGTTTTCACTGAAGCTTTCTTT.

The chain has TRBV15 and TRBJ2-3, with 9 bases that match TRBD2. Germline loops: CDR1 LNHNV, CDR2 YYDKDF (reference sequence). The junction had 4 bases not matched to a gene; V was cut back by 0 bases and J by 0 bases. The CDR3 length is 17 residues. CDR3 residues: CATSRERRGGSTDTQYF. CDR3 nucleotide sequence: TGTGCCACCAGCAGAGAGCGGCGGGGGGGGAGCACAGATACGCAGTATTTT.